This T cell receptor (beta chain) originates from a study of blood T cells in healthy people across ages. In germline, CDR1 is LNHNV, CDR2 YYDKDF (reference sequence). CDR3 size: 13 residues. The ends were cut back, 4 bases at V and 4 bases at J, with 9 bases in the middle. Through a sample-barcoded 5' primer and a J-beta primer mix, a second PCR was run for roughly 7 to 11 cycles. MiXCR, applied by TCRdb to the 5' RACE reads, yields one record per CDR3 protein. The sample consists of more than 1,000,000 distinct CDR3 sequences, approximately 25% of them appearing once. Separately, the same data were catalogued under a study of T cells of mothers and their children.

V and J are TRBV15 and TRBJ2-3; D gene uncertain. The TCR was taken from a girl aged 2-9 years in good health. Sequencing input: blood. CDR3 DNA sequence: TGTGCCACCAGCAAACGCTTTGCAGATACGCAGTATTTT. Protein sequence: CATSKRFADTQYF.